In this sample, the clone carrying this TCR beta chain turned up once. The data were obtained in a study of blood T cell repertoires in COVID-19. Clones were read by immunoSEQ multiplex PCR, and TCRdb kept only the in-frame ones, dropping some. The sample carries about 250,000 clones, about 82% recorded once. Sequenced material: peripheral blood. This clonotype was sampled from a woman older than 75 with COVID-19, enrolled during active disease.

In nucleotides, the CDR3 is TGTGCCAGCAGCTTTGCCCCGGGAGTAGATACGCAGTATTTT. Encoded protein: CASSFAPGVDTQYF. The rearrangement joins TRBV7-2 to TRBJ2-3, with D perhaps TRBD2 (6 bases). The V end was cut by 3 bases, the J end by 5 bases, with 12 bases between. Per the germline V gene, CDR1 is SGHTA and CDR2 is FQGNSA. This CDR3 has 14 amino acids.